The 15 T cell receptor beta chains below come from one sample, sequenced in a study of T cells in Graves' hyperthyroidism and ophthalmopathy. Amplification of TCR beta CDR3 regions was performed using RNA transcripts as template. HTBI primers were employed in a first-round RT-PCR of the TCR CDR3. TCRdb re-called the multiplex PCR reads through MiXCR, storing one row per CDR3 protein. The table shows 800,000 or so distinct CDR3 sequences, with over 35% occurring only once. Specimen: blood. The receptors shown here come from a man aged 18 to 29 with Graves' hyperthyroidism.

The chain uses TRBV29-1 and TRBJ2-7; 9 bases are a match to TRBD1. Germline V gene data show CDR1 as SQVTM and CDR2 as ANQGSEA. Trimming took 7 bases from V and 5 from J; bases not matched to a gene: 6. The CDR3 is 12 amino acids. The CDR3 loop reads CSANRGQNEQYF. The CDR3 coding sequence is TGCAGCGCTAACAGGGGGCAGAACGAGCAGTACTTC.

This clonotype was recorded at least ten times. The chain employs TRBV10-3 and TRBJ1-2, with 7 bases that match TRBD1. The germline V gene has CDR1 ENHRY and CDR2 SYGVKD. The V gene end was trimmed by 6 bases and the J gene end by 4 bases; junction bases not matched to a gene: 11. The CDR3 length is 15 residues. CDR3 in DNA: TGTGCCATCAGCTCCAGGCAGGGGGACGGCTATGGCTACACCTTC. The encoded protein is CAISSRQGDGYGYTF.

This clonotype was seen repeatedly, ten times or more. J is TRBJ1-4 and V is TRBV5-1; D is undetermined. The CDR3 extends over 13 amino acids. Germline CDR1 SGHRS, CDR2 YFSETQ. V shed 4 bases and J shed 8 bases, with 12 bases lying between them. The DNA of the CDR3 is TGCGCCAGCAGCGTAAGTCCGCAGGAAAAACTGTTTTTT. Protein sequence: CASSVSPQEKLFF.

In this sample, this clonotype turned up a few times. The chain carries TRBV6-5 and TRBJ2-2; D is uncertain. CDR3 length equals 12 residues. Germline lookup yields CDR1 MNHEY and CDR2 SVGAGI. V was cut by 1 base and J by 6 bases, with 3 bases left in between. CDR3 coding DNA: TGTGCCAGCAGTTACTTCGCCGGGGAGCTGTTTTTT. Translated: CASSYFAGELFF.

Worth noting for this clonotype: A read error may explain this, as a much larger clone is one base away. CDR3 in DNA: TGTGCCACCAGTCAGGGGGACGAGCAGTACTTC. As protein: CATSQGDEQYF. This sequence joins TRBV24-1 and TRBJ2-7, with 7 bases that match TRBD1. The CDR3 contains 11 residues. V lost 6 bases, J lost 5 bases, and 0 bases stayed unmatched. Germline CDR1 reads KGHDR; CDR2 reads SFDVKD.

This clonotype showed up many times. This sequence joins TRBV19 and TRBJ1-5, with a weak D call TRBD1 (5 bases). Trimming cost V 3 bases and J 7 bases, with 10 bases left between them. The V gene's germline CDR1 is LNHDA and CDR2 SQIVND (reference sequence). This CDR3 has 13 residues. Here the CDR3 reads CASSIGTRQPQHF. The DNA for the CDR3 is TGTGCCAGTAGTATCGGGACCCGGCAGCCCCAGCATTTT.

J is TRBJ1-4 and V is TRBV20-1; TRBD1 might be the D (6 bases). CDR1 and CDR2 from the germline V gene are DFQATT and SNEGSKA (reference sequence). Trimming shortened V by 6 bases and J by 0 bases, and 14 bases separated the two germline ends. The CDR3 contains 15 residues. The CDR3 DNA follows: TGCAGTGCCTCGGACAGTTTTGCAACTAATGAAAAACTGTTTTTT. It encodes CSASDSFATNEKLFF.

This clonotype was recorded many times. The chain uses TRBV20-1 and TRBJ1-2; D not resolved. CDR3 length: 12 residues. The germline V gene has CDR1 DFQATT and CDR2 SNEGSKA (reference sequence). Trimming shortened V by 0 bases and J by 7 bases, and 9 bases separated the two germline ends. The CDR3 DNA reads as TGCAGTGCTAGAGATTCCCGACTTGGCTACACCTTC. Its translation is CSARDSRLGYTF.

Regarding this clonotype: At one end the junction does not follow the germline gene, possibly because of a read error. V gene TRBV10-3 combines with J gene TRBJ1-5; TRBD1 agrees at 10 bases. Germline CDR1 reads ENHRY; CDR2 reads SYGVKD. The CDR3 totals 16 residues. The CDR3 bases are TGTGCCAGCAGTCGGCACGGACAGGGGGACAATCAGCCCCAGCATTTT. Residues: CASSRHGQGDNQPQHF.

To note about this clonotype: Because it lacks the conserved phenylalanine or tryptophan at the end, this CDR3 is likely a read error. The chain carries TRBV5-1 and TRBJ2-7, with 8 bases matching TRBD2. V gave up 4 bases and J gave up 6 bases; unmatched junction bases: 9. The CDR3 is 14 residues long. Per the germline V gene, CDR1 is SGHRS and CDR2 is YFSETQ. The CDR3 DNA sequence: TGCGCCAGCAGCCCGGGACTAGTAACCTTCGAGCAGTACTTA. Amino acids: CASSPGLVTFEQYL.

This clonotype has more than one count but fewer than ten. The chain combines TRBV2 with TRBJ2-7; D not resolved. Trimming shortened V by 2 bases and J by 7 bases, and 9 bases separated the two germline ends. Germline assignment: CDR1 SNHLY and CDR2 FYNNEI. The CDR3 has 12 amino acids. CDR3: CASSETALEQYF. The CDR3 region has the DNA TGTGCCAGCAGTGAAACAGCCCTGGAGCAGTACTTC. Looking up the rest from reference TRBV2 and TRBJ2-7 gives the full variable domain: EPEVTQTPSHQVTQMGQEVILRCVPISNHLYFYWYRQILGQKVEFLVSFYNNEISEKSEIFDDQFSVERPDGSNFTLKIRSTKLEDSAMYFCASSETALEQYFGPGTRLTVT.

This clonotype occurred a few times. This chain links TRBV20-1 with TRBJ2-2, with D tentatively TRBD2 (5 bases). Per germline, CDR1 DFQATT and CDR2 SNEGSKA (reference sequence). This CDR3 spans 13 amino acids. V lost 1 base and J lost 5, with 8 bases in between. This chain's CDR3 is CSARAGITGELFF. CDR3 sequence (DNA): TGCAGTGCTAGAGCCGGGATTACCGGGGAGCTGTTTTTT.

This clonotype has at least ten counts. J is TRBJ1-1 and V is TRBV29-1, with TRBD1 as a possible D gene (6 bases). Germline V lookup: CDR1 SQVTM, CDR2 ANQGSEA. The CDR3 is 12 residues long. V lost 3 bases, J lost 7 bases, and 12 bases lay in between. The CDR3 reads CSVDRGGVEAFF. The CDR3 bases are TGCAGCGTTGATAGGGGGGGGGTTGAAGCTTTCTTT.

This clonotype was counted between two and nine times. At one boundary the junction diverges from the germline segment, which might be a read error. The CDR3: CASSQEQGTEAFF. The CDR3 region has the DNA TGCGCCAGCAGCCAAGAACAGGGTACTGAAGCTTTCTTT. The gene calls are TRBV7-9 and TRBJ1-1; D might be TRBD1 (6 bases). CDR3 size: 13 residues. Germline V gives CDR1 SEHNR, CDR2 FQNEAQ (reference sequence).

This clonotype has ten or more counts. V gene TRBV5-1 combines with J gene TRBJ1-3, with D unclear. The CDR3 runs 15 residues. The V gene lost 1 base and the J gene lost 7 bases, with 15 bases spanning the gap. The germline gives CDR1 SGHRS, CDR2 YFSETQ. The CDR3 region is CASSLSVTHENTIYF. The CDR3 DNA reads TGCGCCAGCAGCTTGTCGGTGACACATGAGAACACCATATATTTT.